The present T cell receptor beta chain was sequenced within a study of neoadjuvant nivolumab and ipilimumab in lung cancer. Study-level findings and limits: Only a single major-pathologic-response sample was available for clonality analysis.

Sequenced by immunoSEQ multiplex PCR; TCRdb stores in-frame clones only, minus some. In the table there are 9,100 or so clones, roughly 77% of which are singletons. This clone appeared a single time. What it recognizes is unknown. Germline CDR1 is SNHLY and CDR2 is FYNNEI. The CDR3 extends over 14 amino acids. Trimming cost V 7 bases and J 2 bases, with 15 bases left between them. This chain links TRBV2 with TRBJ2-7, with D hard to call. Source: tumor tissue, taken after neoadjuvant nivolumab, alone or with ipilimumab, at or shortly before surgery. This clonotype was obtained from an adult with non-small cell lung cancer. This CDR3 is CASTDPGSTYEQYF. The CDR3 DNA sequence: TGTGCCAGCACTGACCCTGGGTCTACCTACGAGCAGTACTTC.